In this sample, the clone carrying this T cell receptor beta chain turned up many times. Its cognate antigen is unknown. One entry per CDR3 protein results from TCRdb running MiXCR on the 5' RACE reads. The data contain roughly 250,000 distinct CDR3 sequences, 13% of them singletons. The sample belongs to a study of T cells after yellow fever vaccination. Study outcomes and limitations: On re-exposure, the response was weaker but peaked faster, at day 5 versus 15.

The material sequenced was CD4+ T cells sorted from PBMCs, taken 45 days after the yellow fever booster vaccination. The TCR originated in a man aged 25-40 years who received the YFV17D yellow fever vaccine.

This CDR3 reads CSATKAHGFNEQFF. The DNA for the CDR3 is TGCAGTGCGACGAAGGCCCACGGGTTCAATGAGCAGTTCTTC. The genes are TRBV20-1 and TRBJ2-1; no definite D call. The germline V gene has CDR1 DFQATT and CDR2 SNEGSKA (reference sequence). Trimming cost V 6 bases and J 6 bases, with 18 bases left between them. The CDR3 runs 14 residues.